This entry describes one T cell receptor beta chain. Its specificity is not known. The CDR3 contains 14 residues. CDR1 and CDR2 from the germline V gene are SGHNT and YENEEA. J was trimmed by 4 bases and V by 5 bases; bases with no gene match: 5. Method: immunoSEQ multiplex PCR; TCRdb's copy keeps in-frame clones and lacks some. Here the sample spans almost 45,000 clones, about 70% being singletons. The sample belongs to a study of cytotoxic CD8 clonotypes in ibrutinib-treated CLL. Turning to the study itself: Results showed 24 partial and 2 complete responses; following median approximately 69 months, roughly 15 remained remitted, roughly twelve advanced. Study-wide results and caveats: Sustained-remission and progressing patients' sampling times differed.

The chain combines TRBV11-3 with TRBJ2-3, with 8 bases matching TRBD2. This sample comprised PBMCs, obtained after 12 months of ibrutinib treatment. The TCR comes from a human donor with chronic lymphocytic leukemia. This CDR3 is CASSQRGGSDTQYF. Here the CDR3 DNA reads TGTGCCAGCAGCCAACGGGGGGGTTCAGATACGCAGTATTTT.